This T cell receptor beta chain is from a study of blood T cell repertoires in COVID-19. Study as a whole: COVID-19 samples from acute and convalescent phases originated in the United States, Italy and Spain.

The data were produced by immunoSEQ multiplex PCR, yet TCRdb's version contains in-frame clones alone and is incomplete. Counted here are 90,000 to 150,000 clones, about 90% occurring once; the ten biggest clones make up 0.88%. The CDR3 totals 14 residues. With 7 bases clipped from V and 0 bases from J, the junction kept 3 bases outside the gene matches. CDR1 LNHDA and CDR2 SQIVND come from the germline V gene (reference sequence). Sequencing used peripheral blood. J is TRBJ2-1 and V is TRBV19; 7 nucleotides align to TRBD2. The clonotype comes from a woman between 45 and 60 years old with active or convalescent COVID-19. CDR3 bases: TGTGCCAGTACGAGGACTAGCTCCTACAATGAGCAGTTCTTC. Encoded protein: CASTRTSSYNEQFF.